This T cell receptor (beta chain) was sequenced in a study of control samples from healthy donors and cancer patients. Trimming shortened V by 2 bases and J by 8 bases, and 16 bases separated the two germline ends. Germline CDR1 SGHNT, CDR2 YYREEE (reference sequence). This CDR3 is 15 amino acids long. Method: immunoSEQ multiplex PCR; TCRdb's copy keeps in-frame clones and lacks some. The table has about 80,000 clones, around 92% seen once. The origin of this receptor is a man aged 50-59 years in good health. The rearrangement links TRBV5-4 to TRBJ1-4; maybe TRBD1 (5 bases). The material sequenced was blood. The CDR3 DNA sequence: TGTGCCAGCAGCTTCGGGGAGACAGTAGGGGAAAAACTGTTTTTT. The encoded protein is CASSFGETVGEKLFF.